This T cell receptor beta chain emerged from a study of cytotoxic CD8 clonotypes in ibrutinib-treated CLL. Some clones are missing from TCRdb's copy, which holds only in-frame ones; the method was immunoSEQ multiplex PCR. The table shows under 200,000 clones, with 81% occurring only once. This sequence was found in a human donor with chronic lymphocytic leukemia. The specimen was PBMCs, collected after 12 months of ibrutinib treatment.

The CDR3 here is CASKPQGRTYEQYF. The CDR3 bases are TGCGCCAGCAAACCACAGGGCCGTACCTACGAGCAGTACTTC. The chain is built from TRBV5-1 and TRBJ2-7, with a possible D match to TRBD1 (6 bases). Looked up from germline, CDR1 is SGHRS and CDR2 is YFSETQ. The CDR3 totals 14 residues. V lost 6 bases and J lost 2, with 15 bases in between.